The sequence of this T cell receptor (beta chain) was determined in a study of control samples from healthy donors and cancer patients. Libraries were prepared by immunoSEQ multiplex PCR; TCRdb keeps only in-frame clonotypes and omits some of them. The sample shows just under 150,000 clones, about 91% of them seen only once. The J segment lost 4 bases and the V segment lost 6 bases, leaving 6 bases of the junction unmatched. Germline CDR1 reads SGHTA; CDR2 reads FQGTGA. The CDR3 runs to 15 residues. The sequence came from a man aged 25-45 years in good health. J is TRBJ2-2 and V is TRBV7-3; TRBD1 aligns across 9 bases. The sequenced material came from blood. CDR3 amino acids: CASSPRDRVTGELFF. The DNA for the CDR3 is TGTGCCAGCAGTCCTCGGGACAGGGTCACCGGGGAGCTGTTTTTT.